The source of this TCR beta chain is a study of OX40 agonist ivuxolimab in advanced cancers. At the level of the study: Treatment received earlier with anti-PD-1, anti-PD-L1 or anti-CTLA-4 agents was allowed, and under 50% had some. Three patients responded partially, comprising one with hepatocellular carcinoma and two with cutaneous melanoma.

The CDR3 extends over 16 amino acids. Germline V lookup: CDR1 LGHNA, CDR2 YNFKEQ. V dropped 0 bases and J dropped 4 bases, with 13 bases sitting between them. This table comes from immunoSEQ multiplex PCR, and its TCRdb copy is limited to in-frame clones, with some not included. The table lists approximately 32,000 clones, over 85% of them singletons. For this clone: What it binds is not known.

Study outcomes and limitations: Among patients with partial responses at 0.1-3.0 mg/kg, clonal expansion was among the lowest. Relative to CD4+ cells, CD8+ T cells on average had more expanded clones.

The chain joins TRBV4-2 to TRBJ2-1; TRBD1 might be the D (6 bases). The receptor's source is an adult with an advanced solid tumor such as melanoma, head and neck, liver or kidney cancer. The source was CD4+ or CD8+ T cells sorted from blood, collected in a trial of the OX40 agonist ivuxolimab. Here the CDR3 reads CASSQDGTGPYNEQFF. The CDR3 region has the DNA TGTGCCAGCAGCCAAGATGGTACAGGGCCTTACAATGAGCAGTTCTTC.